The sequence of this T cell receptor beta chain was determined in a study of graft-versus-host responses after intestinal transplantation. Comments on this clone: As yet, its antigen is unknown.

General study results and limits: Recipient marrow held GvH clones, some first seen in ileum or blood.

Here immunoSEQ multiplex PCR was the method, and the copy in TCRdb shows in-frame clones only, minus some. Here the sample spans over 45,000 clones, 90% to 95% being singletons. Germline values: CDR1 MNHGY, CDR2 SAAAGT. Trimming took 8 bases from V and 7 from J, leaving 9 bases between them. The CDR3 runs to 11 residues. Material: PBMCs, obtained roughly 760 days after a first intestinal transplant, on the day of a second. The V gene is TRBV6-8, the J gene TRBJ1-5; no reliable D call. The source of this sequence is a human patient who received an intestinal transplant, so some T cells may come from the graft donor. The CDR3, as DNA: TGTGCCAGCTCTGGGGTGCAGCCCCAGCATTTT. The encoded protein is CASSGVQPQHF.